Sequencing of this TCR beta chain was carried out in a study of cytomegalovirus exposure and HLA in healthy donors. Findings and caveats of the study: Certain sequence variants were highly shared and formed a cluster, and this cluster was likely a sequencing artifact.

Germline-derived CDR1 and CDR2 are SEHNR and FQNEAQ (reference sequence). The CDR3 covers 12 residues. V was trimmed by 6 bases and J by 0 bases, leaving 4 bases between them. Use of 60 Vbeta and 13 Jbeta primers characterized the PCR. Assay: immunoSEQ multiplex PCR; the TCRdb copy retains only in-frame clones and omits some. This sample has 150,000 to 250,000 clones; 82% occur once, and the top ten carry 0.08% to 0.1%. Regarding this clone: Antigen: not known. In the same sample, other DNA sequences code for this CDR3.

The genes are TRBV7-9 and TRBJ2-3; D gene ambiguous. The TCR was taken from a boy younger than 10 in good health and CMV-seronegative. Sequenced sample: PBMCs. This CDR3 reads CASRSSTDTQYF. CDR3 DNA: TGTGCCAGCAGGTCAAGCACAGATACGCAGTATTTT.